This entry describes one T cell receptor beta chain. Its specificity is unknown. The data derive from a study of vaccination effects on CD4 cells after COVID-19. Profiling relied on immunoSEQ multiplex PCR, and the TCRdb table lists in-frame clones only, not all of them. The sample records over 55,000 clones, roughly 81% being singletons. Study conclusions and caveats: Pronounced clonal contraction occurred in clones induced by infection and by vaccine late after vaccination.

Antigen-specific CD4+ T cells were expanded with viral peptide pools in the ViraFEST assay before sequencing. Following 10 days of culture, CD4+ T cells were isolated. Vaccine recipients lacked prior SARS-CoV-2 infection and had negative nucleocapsid antibodies. The sample in question was CD4+ T cells from PBMCs cultured with HCoV-229E spike peptides, obtained before COVID-19 vaccination. This receptor was obtained from a human donor who received a COVID-19 vaccine.

The CDR3 nucleotides read TGCAGCGTTGAAGGGCCGCAAGAGACCCAGTACTTC. This codes for CSVEGPQETQYF. This chain connects TRBV29-1 to TRBJ2-5; D unclear. V was cut by 1 base and J by 2 bases, with 5 bases left in between. This CDR3 has 12 residues. CDR1 is SQVTM, CDR2 ANQGSEA, per germline.